The clone carrying this T cell receptor (beta chain) has a count of ten or more. What it recognizes is unknown. Time point here: newly diagnosed GD, antithyroid drugs for less than 3 months. Researchers made the TCR library from RNA that was extracted from PBMCs. To make TCR beta libraries, researchers used iRepertoire HTBI primers and Arm-PCR of CDR3 regions. TCRdb redid the calling of the multiplex PCR reads with MiXCR, one entry per CDR3 protein. The repertoire consists of about 540,000 distinct CDR3 sequences, with approximately 12% occurring once and the leading ten covering approximately 9.3%. This entry belongs to a study of regulatory T cells in long-lasting Graves disease. Background on the study: For under 3 months, newly diagnosed Graves' patients had been taking antithyroid drugs.

With V trimmed by 2 bases and J by 3 bases, 8 bases remained unmatched. Germline CDR1 reads GTSNPN; CDR2 reads SVGIG (reference sequence). The CDR3 spans 17 residues. Broader study findings: Thyroid tissue was not studied; only peripheral blood was.

The data were also submitted as part of a second study, on T cells in Graves' hyperthyroidism and ophthalmopathy.

The input for sequencing was peripheral blood mononuclear cells (PBMCs), taken at new diagnosis, from a patient treated with antithyroid drugs. The rearrangement links TRBV30 to TRBJ2-1; 12 bases map to TRBD2. The source is a man aged 25-45 years with Graves disease. CDR3 region: CAWSLPETSGSYNEQFF. The CDR3 DNA sequence: TGTGCCTGGAGTCTCCCAGAGACTAGCGGGAGCTACAATGAGCAGTTCTTC. Supplemented by reference TRBV30 and TRBJ2-1, the full variable domain reads SQTIHQWPATLVQPVGSPLSLECTVEGTSNPNLYWYRQAAGRGLQLLFYSVGIGQISSEVPQNLSASRPQDRQFILSSKKLLLSDSGFYLCAWSLPETSGSYNEQFFGPGTRLTVL.